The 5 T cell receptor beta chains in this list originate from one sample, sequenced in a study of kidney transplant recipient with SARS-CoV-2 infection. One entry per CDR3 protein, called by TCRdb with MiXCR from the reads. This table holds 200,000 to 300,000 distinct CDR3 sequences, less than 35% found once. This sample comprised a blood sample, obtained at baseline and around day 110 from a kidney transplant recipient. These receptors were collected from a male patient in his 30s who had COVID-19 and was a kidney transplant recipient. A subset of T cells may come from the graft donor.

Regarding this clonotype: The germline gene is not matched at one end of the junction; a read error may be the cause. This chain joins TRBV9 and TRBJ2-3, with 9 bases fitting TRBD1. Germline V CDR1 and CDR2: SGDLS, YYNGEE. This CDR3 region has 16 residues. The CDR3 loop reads CTSSARTGALFDTQYF. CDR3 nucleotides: TGTACCAGCAGCGCCCGGACAGGGGCGTTGTTCGATACGCAGTATTTT.

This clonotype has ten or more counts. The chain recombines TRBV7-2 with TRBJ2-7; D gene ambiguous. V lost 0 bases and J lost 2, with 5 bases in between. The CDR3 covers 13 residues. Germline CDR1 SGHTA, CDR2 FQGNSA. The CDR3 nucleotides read TGTGCCAGCAGCTTAGCAGAGACCTACGAGCAGTACTTC. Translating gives CASSLAETYEQYF.

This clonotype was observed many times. The DNA of the CDR3 is TGTGCCACCAGCGCGGGAGGGGTCTACAATGAGCAGTTCTTC. It codes for CATSAGGVYNEQFF. This chain links TRBV15 with TRBJ2-1; 9 nucleotides agree with TRBD2. This CDR3 spans 14 amino acids. Germline lookup yields CDR1 LNHNV and CDR2 YYDKDF (reference sequence). Trimming at V came to 5 bases and at J to 3 bases, leaving 2 bases not matched to a gene.

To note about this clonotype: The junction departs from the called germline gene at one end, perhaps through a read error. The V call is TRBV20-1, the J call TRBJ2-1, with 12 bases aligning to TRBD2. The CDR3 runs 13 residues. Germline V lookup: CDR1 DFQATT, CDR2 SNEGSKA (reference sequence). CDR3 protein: CGAYQLAGGEQFF. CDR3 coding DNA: TGCGGTGCTTATCAACTAGCGGGAGGAGAGCAGTTCTTC.

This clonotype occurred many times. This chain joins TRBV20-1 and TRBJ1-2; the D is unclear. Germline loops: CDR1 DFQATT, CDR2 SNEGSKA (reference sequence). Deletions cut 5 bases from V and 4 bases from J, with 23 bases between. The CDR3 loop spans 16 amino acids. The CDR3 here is CSAPEQLFRKTYGYTF. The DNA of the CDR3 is TGCAGTGCTCCTGAACAGCTGTTTCGAAAGACCTATGGCTACACCTTC.